The clone carrying this T cell receptor (beta chain) was seen repeatedly, ten times or more. Its antigen is undetermined. Germline-derived CDR1 and CDR2 are MDHEN and SYDVKM. There are 15 residues in the CDR3. Trimming stripped 6 bases from V and 2 bases from J, with 15 bases between. Indicated time point: sample taken at primary tumor resection. No cells were sorted before sequencing. The whole RNA sequenced was extracted from tumor, nontumor lung or frozen PBMC. The sample is drawn from a study of spatial heterogeneity in lung cancer. Findings and caveats of the study: One measure, the expanded intratumoral alpha and beta TCR count, tracked tumor mutation counts.

TCRdb reprocessed the 5' RACE reads via MiXCR and lists one record per CDR3 protein. Among about 100,000 distinct CDR3 sequences listed, around 4.8% were seen once. The chain links TRBV28 to TRBJ2-3, with D uncertain. The sequencing used lung tumor tissue, collected at surgery. This TCR came from a male donor with early-stage non-small cell lung cancer. CDR3 nucleotides: TGTGCCAGCAGCAAGTACCCGTCACCCACAGATACGCAGTATTTT. Translated, it gives CASSKYPSPTDTQYF.